These 11 T cell receptor beta chains were all obtained from the same sample, sequenced in a study of CD8 T cells in ankylosing spondylitis. Using its own MiXCR run on the 5' RACE reads, TCRdb lists one record per CDR3 protein. The sample yields roughly 150,000 distinct CDR3 sequences, under 35% seen once. Sequenced sample: synovial fluid, either unsorted or a sorted T cell fraction (not recorded which). The receptor set was obtained from a male donor with ankylosing spondylitis.

On this clonotype: A junction boundary mismatches the germline segment, possibly from a read error. The rearrangement links TRBV6-5 to TRBJ2-7; D remains unclear. This CDR3 is built from 12 residues. From germline, CDR1 is MNHEY and CDR2 SVGAGI. The CDR3 nucleotides read TGTGCCAGCAGTGAGAACCAGCGACAATACTTCTTC. It encodes CASSENQRQYFF.

As concerns this clonotype: This sequence may be a read error, since a much larger clone differs from it by one base. The rearrangement links TRBV2 to TRBJ2-5; D is unclear. The CDR3 is 12 amino acids. The germline CDR1 and CDR2 sequences are SNHLY and FYNNEI. CDR3 amino acids: CVSRHLGETQYF. The CDR3 DNA reads as TGTGTCAGCAGACACTTAGGGGAGACCCAGTACTTC.

The rearrangement links TRBV12-3 or TRBV12-4 to TRBJ1-4; D unclear. The germline V and J ends were trimmed by 4 bases and 11 bases, with 17 bases remaining between them. The CDR3 runs to 14 residues. CDR3 loop: CASSSRSEGGKLFF. The CDR3 bases are TGTGCCAGCAGTTCGAGGTCTGAGGGAGGTAAACTGTTTTTT.

V gene TRBV7-3 combines with J gene TRBJ2-1; 7 bases fit TRBD2. The CDR3 covers 13 residues. After removal of 5 bases from V and 5 bases from J, the junction contained 3 bases not matched to a gene. CDR1 and CDR2 (germline): SGHTA, FQGTGA. CDR3 sequence reads: CASSPSGNNEQFF. The CDR3 coding sequence is TGTGCCAGCAGCCCAAGCGGGAACAATGAGCAGTTCTTC.

The rearrangement uses TRBV5-6 and TRBJ2-7, with a weak D call TRBD1 (6 bases). The germline V gene encodes CDR1 SGHDT and CDR2 YYEEEE. This CDR3 is built from 15 residues. Trimming pared 2 bases from V and 0 bases from J, leaving 12 bases between. CDR3 amino acids: CASSFEGEPSYEQYF. Here the CDR3 DNA reads TGTGCCAGCAGCTTCGAGGGGGAACCCTCCTACGAGCAGTACTTC.

The CDR3 sequence: CATSRVLLETQYF. The CDR3 nucleotides are TGTGCCACCAGCAGAGTTCTCCTAGAGACCCAGTACTTC. This rearrangement joins TRBV15 to TRBJ2-5; D is ambiguous. CDR3 length: 13 amino acids. Germline V gene sequence: CDR1 LNHNV, CDR2 YYDKDF (reference sequence). Trimming took off 1 base at V and 4 bases at J, with 7 bases between the two ends.

This clonotype was recorded only once. This sequence joins TRBV20-1 and TRBJ1-4, with D unclear. From germline, CDR1 is DFQATT and CDR2 SNEGSKA (reference sequence). Trimming cost V 3 bases and J 7 bases, with 6 bases left between them. The CDR3 covers 11 residues. CDR3 in DNA: TGCAGTGCTAGTAGGTCTGAAAAACTGTTTTTT. This codes for CSASRSEKLFF.

Ten or more counts support this clonotype. V is TRBV7-2 and J is TRBJ2-3; a weak D match, TRBD2 (6 bases). Germline V gene lookup returns CDR1 SGHTA and CDR2 FQGNSA. The CDR3 spans 17 residues. V was trimmed by 0 bases and J by 1 base, leaving 14 bases between them. CDR3 in DNA: TGTGCCAGCAGCTTAGCCGGGAGAGGGAGAGGCACAGATACGCAGTATTTT. Its translation: CASSLAGRGRGTDTQYF.

This clonotype was seen repeatedly, ten times or more. V usage is TRBV2 and J usage is TRBJ1-6; D ambiguous. Trimming cost V 7 bases and J 5 bases, with 18 bases left between them. Germline CDR1 is SNHLY and CDR2 is FYNNEI. The CDR3 length is 16 residues. CDR3 DNA: TGTGCCAGCAACCTTCGCGGAAACCGGGATAATTCACCCCTCCACTTT. Its translation is CASNLRGNRDNSPLHF.

V is TRBV10-1 and J is TRBJ2-7, with 7 positions matching TRBD1. This CDR3 has 16 amino acids. The germline V gene encodes CDR1 WNHNN and CDR2 SYGVQD (reference sequence). Losses at the gene ends were 6 bases for V and 6 bases for J; bases not matched to a gene: 17. CDR3 in DNA: TGCGCCAGCAGCGCCGGACAGGCCTACCTTCCTATCGAGCAGTACTTC. It specifies CASSAGQAYLPIEQYF.

This chain uses TRBV18 with TRBJ1-2, with D hard to call. V was trimmed by 3 bases and J by 8 bases, leaving 10 bases between them. The germline gives CDR1 KGHSH, CDR2 LQKENI. The CDR3 totals 12 residues. In nucleotides, the CDR3 is TGTGCCAGCTCACCCGGCGAAGAGGGCTACACCTTC. Translated, it gives CASSPGEEGYTF.